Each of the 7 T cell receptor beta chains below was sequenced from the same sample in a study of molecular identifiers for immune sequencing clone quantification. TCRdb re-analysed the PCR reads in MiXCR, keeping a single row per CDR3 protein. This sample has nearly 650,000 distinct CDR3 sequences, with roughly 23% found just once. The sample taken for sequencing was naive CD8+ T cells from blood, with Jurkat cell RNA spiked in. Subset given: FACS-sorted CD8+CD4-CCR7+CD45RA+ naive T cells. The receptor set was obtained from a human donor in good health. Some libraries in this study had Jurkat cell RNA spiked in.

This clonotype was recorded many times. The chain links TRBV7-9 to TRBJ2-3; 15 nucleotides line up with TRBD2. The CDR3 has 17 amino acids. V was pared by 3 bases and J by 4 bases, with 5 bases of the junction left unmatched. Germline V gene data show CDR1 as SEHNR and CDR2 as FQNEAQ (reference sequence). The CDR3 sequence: CASSFGLAGGLADTQYF. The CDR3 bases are TGTGCCAGCAGCTTCGGACTAGCGGGAGGGTTGGCAGATACGCAGTATTTT.

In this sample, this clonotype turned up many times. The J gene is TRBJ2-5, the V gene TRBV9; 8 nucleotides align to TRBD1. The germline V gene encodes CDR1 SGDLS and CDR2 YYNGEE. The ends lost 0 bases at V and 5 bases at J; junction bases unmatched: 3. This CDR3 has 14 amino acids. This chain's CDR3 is CASSVEDRVETQYF. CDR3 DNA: TGTGCCAGCAGCGTAGAGGACAGGGTTGAGACCCAGTACTTC.

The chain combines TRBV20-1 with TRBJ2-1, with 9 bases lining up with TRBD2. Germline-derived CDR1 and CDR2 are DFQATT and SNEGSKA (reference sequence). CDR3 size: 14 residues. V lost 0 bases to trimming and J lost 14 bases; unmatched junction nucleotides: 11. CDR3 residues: CSARDEVAGVREFF. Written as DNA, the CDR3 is TGCAGTGCTAGAGATGAGGTAGCGGGAGTGAGAGAGTTCTTC.

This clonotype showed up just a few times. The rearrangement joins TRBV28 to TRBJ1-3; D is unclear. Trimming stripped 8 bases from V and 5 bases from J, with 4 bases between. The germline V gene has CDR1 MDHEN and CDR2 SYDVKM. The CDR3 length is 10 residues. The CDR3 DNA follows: TGTGCCAGCGGCAGAAACACCATATATTTT. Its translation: CASGRNTIYF. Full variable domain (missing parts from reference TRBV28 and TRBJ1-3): DVKVTQSSRYLVKRTGEKVFLECVQDMDHENMFWYRQDPGLGLRLIYFSYDVKMKEKGDIPEGYSVSREKKERFSLILESASTNQTSMYLCASGRNTIYFGEGSWLTVV.

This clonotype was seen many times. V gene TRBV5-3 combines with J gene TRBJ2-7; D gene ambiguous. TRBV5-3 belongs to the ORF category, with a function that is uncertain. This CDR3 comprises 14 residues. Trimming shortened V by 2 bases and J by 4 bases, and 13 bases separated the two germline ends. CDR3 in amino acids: CARSFRPPGYEQYF. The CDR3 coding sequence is TGTGCCAGAAGCTTCCGACCCCCTGGGTACGAGCAGTACTTC.

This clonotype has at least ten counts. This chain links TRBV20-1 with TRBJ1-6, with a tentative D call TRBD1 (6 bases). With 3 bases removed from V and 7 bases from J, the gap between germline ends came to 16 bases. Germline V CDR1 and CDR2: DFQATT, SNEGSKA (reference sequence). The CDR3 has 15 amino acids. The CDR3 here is CSASGPGAGNSPLHF. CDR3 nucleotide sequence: TGCAGTGCTAGTGGGCCGGGGGCAGGGAATTCACCCCTCCACTTT.

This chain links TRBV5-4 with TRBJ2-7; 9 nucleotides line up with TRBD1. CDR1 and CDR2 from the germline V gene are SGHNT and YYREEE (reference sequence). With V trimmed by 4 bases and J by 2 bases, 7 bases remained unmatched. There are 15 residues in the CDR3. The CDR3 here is CASSLGTGNTYEQYF. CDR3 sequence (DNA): TGTGCCAGCAGCCTTGGGACAGGGAATACCTACGAGCAGTACTTC.